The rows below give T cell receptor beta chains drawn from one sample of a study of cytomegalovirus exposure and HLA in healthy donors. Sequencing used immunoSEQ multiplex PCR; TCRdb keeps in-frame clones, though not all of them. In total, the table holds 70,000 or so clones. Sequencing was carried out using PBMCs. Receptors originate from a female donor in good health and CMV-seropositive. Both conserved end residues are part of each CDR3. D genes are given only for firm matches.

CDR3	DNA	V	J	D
CASSESVPHSGANVLTF	TGCGCCAGCAGTGAGTCTGTGCCACACTCTGGGGCCAACGTCCTGACTTTC	TRBV10-1	TRBJ2-6	-
CASSLVGDRLMNTEAFF	TGCGCCAGCAGCTTGGTCGGGGACAGACTCATGAACACTGAAGCTTTCTTT	TRBV5-1	TRBJ1-1	TRBD1
CASSYSEAGTEAFF	TGTGCCAGCAGTTACTCAGAGGCGGGAACTGAAGCTTTCTTT	TRBV6-5	TRBJ1-1	-
CASSSGTGAYEQYF	TGTGCCAGTAGTAGCGGGACAGGGGCCTACGAGCAGTACTTC	TRBV19	TRBJ2-7	TRBD1
CASSTGQPLNEQFF	TGTGCCAGCAGTACGGGACAGCCATTAAATGAGCAGTTCTTC	TRBV27	TRBJ2-1	TRBD1
CASSPALGTPFGAEAFF	TGTGCCAGCAGCCCAGCGCTCGGGACTCCCTTCGGGGCTGAAGCTTTCTTT	TRBV9	TRBJ1-1	-
CASTPTGYGGYTF	TGTGCCAGCACCCCGACAGGGTATGGAGGCTACACCTTC	TRBV6-6	TRBJ1-2	TRBD1
CASSFRDRGLTKNIQYF	TGTGCCAGCAGTTTTCGGGACAGGGGACTAACCAAAAACATTCAGTACTTC	TRBV28	TRBJ2-4	TRBD1
CASSQALDLGQGNYGYTF	TGCGCCAGCAGCCAAGCCCTCGACCTCGGACAGGGAAACTATGGCTACACCTTC	TRBV4-1	TRBJ1-2	TRBD1
CASSFSTLAGAKGGQYF	TGTGCCAGCAGTTTCTCTACACTAGCGGGGGCCAAAGGGGGTCAGTACTTC	TRBV28	TRBJ2-4	TRBD2
CASSQSTGMNTEAFF	TGTGCCAGCAGCCAATCAACGGGAATGAACACTGAAGCTTTCTTT	TRBV16	TRBJ1-1	-
CASSQDFRQGIAYNEQFF	TGCGCCAGCAGCCAAGATTTCCGACAGGGTATTGCCTACAATGAGCAGTTCTTC	TRBV4-1	TRBJ2-1	TRBD1
CAGSREREATYEQFF	TGTGCCGGCAGCCGAGAGCGGGAGGCTACGTATGAGCAGTTCTTC	TRBV9	TRBJ2-1	TRBD2
CASSIVGRASSYNEQFF	TGTGCCAGTAGTATAGTCGGGAGAGCAAGCTCCTACAATGAGCAGTTCTTC	TRBV19	TRBJ2-1	-
CAWSGTGGAGGYTF	TGTGCCTGGAGTGGGACAGGGGGCGCGGGTGGCTACACCTTC	TRBV30	TRBJ1-2	TRBD1
CASSQDGRGGGKNIQYF	TGCGCCAGCAGCCAAGACGGAAGGGGGGGTGGCAAAAACATTCAGTACTTC	TRBV4-3	TRBJ2-4	-
CASSTGTSYEQYF	TGTGCCAGCAGCACCGGGACTAGCTACGAGCAGTACTTC	TRBV6-5	TRBJ2-7	TRBD2
CASRIAGGRYEQYF	TGTGCCAGCAGGATTGCGGGGGGTCGGTACGAGCAGTACTTC	TRBV5-4	TRBJ2-7	TRBD2
CASSYGTGGRTDTQYF	TGTGCCAGCAGTTACGGGACAGGGGGGCGCACAGATACGCAGTATTTT	TRBV6-6	TRBJ2-3	TRBD1
CASSSGGGHYGYTF	TGTGCCAGCAGCTCAGGGGGCGGTCACTATGGCTACACCTTC	TRBV7-9	TRBJ1-2	TRBD1
CASSYSATGVAGELFF	TGTGCCAGCAGTTACTCCGCTACAGGGGTGGCCGGGGAGCTGTTTTTT	TRBV6-5	TRBJ2-2	TRBD1
CASSLGGGASQDRGYTF	TGTGCCAGCAGTTTGGGCGGGGGCGCTAGTCAAGATCGTGGCTACACCTTC	TRBV28	TRBJ1-2	-
CASSGDREADEQYF	TGTGCCAGCAGCGGCGACAGGGAGGCAGACGAGCAGTACTTC	TRBV9	TRBJ2-7	-
CASTSGGPGDTQYF	TGTGCCAGCACTTCAGGGGGTCCGGGAGATACGCAGTATTTT	TRBV28	TRBJ2-3	TRBD1
CASKQGKETQYF	TGTGCCAGTAAACAGGGGAAAGAGACCCAGTACTTC	TRBV28	TRBJ2-5	TRBD1
CASGRQGIGETQYF	TGTGCCAGTGGAAGACAGGGAATAGGAGAGACCCAGTACTTC	TRBV19	TRBJ2-5	TRBD1
CASSPPQGGTEAFF	TGTGCCAGTAGTCCTCCACAGGGGGGGACTGAAGCTTTCTTT	TRBV19	TRBJ1-1	TRBD1
CASSLWTGYGYTF	TGCGCCAGCAGCTTGTGGACAGGGTATGGCTACACCTTC	TRBV5-1	TRBJ1-2	TRBD1
CASSLGSTEAFF	TGCGCCAGCAGCCTGGGTAGTACTGAAGCTTTCTTT	TRBV5-1	TRBJ1-1	-
CAWSVSRTSGGRGTEAFF	TGTGCCTGGAGTGTTTCGAGGACCTCAGGGGGCAGGGGCACTGAAGCTTTCTTT	TRBV30	TRBJ1-1	TRBD1
CAIRTGGSGYTF	TGTGCCATCAGGACAGGGGGCTCTGGCTACACCTTC	TRBV10-3	TRBJ1-2	TRBD1
CAIRTAGDNYNEQFF	TGTGCCATCAGAACAGCGGGGGACAACTACAATGAGCAGTTCTTC	TRBV10-3	TRBJ2-1	TRBD2
CASSEGGGASYEQYF	TGTGCCAGCAGCGAGGGAGGGGGGGCCTCCTACGAGCAGTACTTC	TRBV9	TRBJ2-7	-
CASSLQGSYEQYF	TGTGCCAGCAGCTTGCAGGGTTCCTACGAGCAGTACTTC	TRBV5-4	TRBJ2-7	-
CASSQVTGEVETQYF	TGCGCCAGCAGCCAAGTTACAGGGGAGGTAGAGACCCAGTACTTC	TRBV4-3	TRBJ2-5	-
CASSEIYRENQPQHF	TGTGCCAGCAGTGAAATTTACAGGGAAAATCAGCCCCAGCATTTT	TRBV6-1	TRBJ1-5	-
CASSQGGLAGGYEQYF	TGTGCCAGCAGCCAAGGGGGACTAGCGGGAGGCTACGAGCAGTACTTC	TRBV4-2	TRBJ2-7	TRBD2
CASSEGTSGSPAYEQYF	TGTGCCAGCAGTGAAGGGACTAGCGGCTCTCCGGCCTACGAGCAGTACTTC	TRBV2	TRBJ2-7	TRBD2
CASSLTLAGGNTDTQYF	TGCGCCAGCAGCCTCACTCTAGCGGGAGGAAACACAGATACGCAGTATTTT	TRBV4-3	TRBJ2-3	TRBD2
CASSLGLAAYNEQFF	TGTGCCAGCAGCTTAGGGCTAGCGGCCTACAATGAGCAGTTCTTC	TRBV11-2	TRBJ2-1	TRBD2
CASSYSSMNTEAFF	TGTGCCAGCAGTTACTCATCCATGAACACTGAAGCTTTCTTT	TRBV6-5	TRBJ1-1	-
CASSLRDRDPKNIQYF	TGTGCCAGCAGTCTCCGGGACAGGGACCCCAAAAACATTCAGTACTTC	TRBV28	TRBJ2-4	TRBD1
CASSPTTGLPNQQYF	TGTGCCAGCAGCCCAACGACGGGACTACCTAACCAGCAGTACTTC	TRBV11-2	TRBJ2-7	TRBD2
CASSQGNRANYGYTF	TGCGCCAGCAGCCAAGGGAACAGGGCTAACTATGGCTACACCTTC	TRBV4-1	TRBJ1-2	-
CASSLGAGGFGYTF	TGTGCCAGCAGCTTGGGGGCAGGGGGCTTTGGCTACACCTTC	TRBV5-5	TRBJ1-2	TRBD1
CASSDRLGFTEQYF	TGTGCCAGCAGTGATAGACTAGGGTTCACCGAGCAGTACTTC	TRBV2	TRBJ2-7	-
CASSQRRTVNTEAFF	TGTGCCAGCAGCCAGAGGAGGACAGTGAACACTGAAGCTTTCTTT	TRBV6-5	TRBJ1-1	-
CASSPSKPVNTEAFF	TGTGCCAGCAGTCCCTCAAAACCGGTGAACACTGAAGCTTTCTTT	TRBV2	TRBJ1-1	-
CASSFQGTEAFF	TGTGCCAGCAGCTTCCAGGGCACTGAAGCTTTCTTT	TRBV6-5	TRBJ1-1	-
CASSQEQGNYEQYF	TGCGCCAGCAGCCAGGAACAGGGGAACTACGAGCAGTACTTC	TRBV4-3	TRBJ2-7	TRBD1